The source of this TCR beta chain is a study of blood T cell repertoires in COVID-19. Measured with immunoSEQ multiplex PCR; TCRdb has only the in-frame clones, and not every one. This table has 110,000 or so clones, roughly 79% appearing once. The CDR3 spans 12 residues. Per the germline V gene, CDR1 is SNHLY and CDR2 is FYNNEI. The V and J ends lost 7 bases and 2 bases respectively, with 9 bases between them. The TCR was taken from a human donor in a cohort sampled during active COVID-19. V gene TRBV2 combines with J gene TRBJ2-7; possibly TRBD1 for D (6 bases). The sequenced material came from peripheral blood. DNA of the CDR3: TGTGCCAGCATGACAGGAGCCTACGAGCAGTACTTC. It yields the protein CASMTGAYEQYF. The whole variable domain, filled in from reference TRBV2 and TRBJ2-7, reads EPEVTQTPSHQVTQMGQEVILRCVPISNHLYFYWYRQILGQKVEFLVSFYNNEISEKSEIFDDQFSVERPDGSNFTLKIRSTKLEDSAMYFCASMTGAYEQYFGPGTRLTVT.